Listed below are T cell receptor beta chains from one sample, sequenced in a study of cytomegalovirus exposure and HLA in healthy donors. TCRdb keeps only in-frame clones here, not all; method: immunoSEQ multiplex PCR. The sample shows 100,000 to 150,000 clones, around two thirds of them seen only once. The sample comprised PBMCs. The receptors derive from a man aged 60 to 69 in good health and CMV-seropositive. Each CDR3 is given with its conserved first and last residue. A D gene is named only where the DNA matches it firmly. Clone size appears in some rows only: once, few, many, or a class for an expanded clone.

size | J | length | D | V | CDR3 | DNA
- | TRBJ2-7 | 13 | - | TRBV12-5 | CASVGTRRDEQYF | TGTGCTAGTGTTGGCACCCGACGGGACGAGCAGTACTTC
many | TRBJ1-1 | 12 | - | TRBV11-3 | CASSFSGTEAFF | TGTGCCAGCAGCTTCAGTGGCACTGAAGCTTTCTTT
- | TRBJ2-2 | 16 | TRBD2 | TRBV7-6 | CASSLGQAGVTGELFF | TGTGCCAGCAGCTTAGGTCAGGCGGGGGTCACCGGGGAGCTGTTTTTT
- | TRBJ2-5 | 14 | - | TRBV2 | CASSEEEGTETQYF | TGTGCCAGCAGTGAGGAGGAGGGGACGGAGACCCAGTACTTC
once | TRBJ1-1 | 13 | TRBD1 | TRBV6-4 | CACSSDRGTEAFF | TGTGCCTGCAGTTCCGACAGGGGAACTGAAGCTTTCTTT
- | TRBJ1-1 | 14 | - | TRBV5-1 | CASNNQNMNTEAFF | TGCGCCAGCAACAATCAGAACATGAACACTGAAGCTTTCTTT
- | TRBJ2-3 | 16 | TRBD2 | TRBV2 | CASSYPAGATTDTQYF | TGTGCCAGCAGTTACCCAGCGGGGGCCACCACAGATACGCAGTATTTT
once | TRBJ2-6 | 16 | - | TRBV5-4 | CASSFNSGGGANVLTF | TGTGCCAGCAGCTTCAACTCCGGGGGAGGGGCCAACGTCCTGACTTTC
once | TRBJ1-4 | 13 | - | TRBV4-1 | CASSRTGTEKLFF | TGCGCCAGCAGCCGGACTGGGACAGAAAAACTGTTTTTT
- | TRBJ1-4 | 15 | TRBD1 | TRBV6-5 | CASNAYRGTNEKLFF | TGTGCCAGCAACGCCTACAGGGGAACTAATGAAAAACTGTTTTTT
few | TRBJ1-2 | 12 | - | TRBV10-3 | CAIREAGRSYTF | TGTGCCATCAGGGAGGCGGGCCGGAGCTACACCTTC
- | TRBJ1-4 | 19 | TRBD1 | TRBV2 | CASSEAPGQGGLFNEKLFF | TGTGCCAGCAGTGAAGCTCCGGGACAGGGGGGACTTTTTAATGAAAAACTGTTTTTT
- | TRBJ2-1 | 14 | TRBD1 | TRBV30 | CAWRKRDRGDEQFF | TGTGCCTGGAGAAAAAGGGACAGGGGGGATGAGCAGTTCTTC
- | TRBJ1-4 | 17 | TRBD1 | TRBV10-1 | CASSGRAGGQGQEKLFF | TGCGCCAGCAGTGGGAGGGCGGGGGGACAGGGCCAAGAAAAACTGTTTTTT
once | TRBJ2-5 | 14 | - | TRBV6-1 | CASSEDRELETQYF | TGTGCCAGCAGTGAAGACAGGGAGTTAGAGACCCAGTACTTC
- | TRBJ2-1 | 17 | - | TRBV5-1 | CASSLEGDPSTNNEQFF | TGCGCCAGCAGCTTGGAGGGGGATCCGAGTACAAACAATGAGCAGTTCTTC
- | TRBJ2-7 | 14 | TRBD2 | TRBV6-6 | CASSSLAGDDEQYF | TGTGCCAGCAGCTCCCTAGCGGGGGACGACGAGCAGTACTTC
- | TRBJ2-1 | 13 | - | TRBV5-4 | CASSDDSYNEQFF | TGTGCCAGCAGCGATGACAGCTACAATGAGCAGTTCTTC
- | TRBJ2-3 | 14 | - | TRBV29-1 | CSVARGPSTDTQYF | TGCAGCGTTGCCAGGGGCCCATCGACAGATACGCAGTATTTT
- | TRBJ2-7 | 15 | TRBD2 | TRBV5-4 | CASSLASGGPYEQYF | TGTGCCAGCAGCTTGGCTAGCGGGGGGCCTTACGAGCAGTACTTC
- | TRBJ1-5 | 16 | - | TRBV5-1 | CASIQGGHDSNQPQHF | TGCGCCAGCATCCAAGGCGGACACGATAGCAATCAGCCCCAGCATTTT
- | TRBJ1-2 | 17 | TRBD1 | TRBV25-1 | CASSPPQRQGLNYGYTF | TGTGCCAGCAGTCCTCCTCAGCGACAGGGACTGAACTATGGCTACACCTTC
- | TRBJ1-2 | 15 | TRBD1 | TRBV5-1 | CASSLGQGGTYGYTF | TGCGCCAGCAGCTTGGGACAGGGGGGTACCTATGGCTACACCTTC
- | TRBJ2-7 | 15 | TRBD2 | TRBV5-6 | CASSLAGGGTYEQYF | TGTGCCAGCAGCTTGGCCGGCGGGGGGACCTACGAGCAGTACTTC
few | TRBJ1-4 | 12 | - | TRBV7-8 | CASSSRNEKLFF | TGTGCCAGCAGCTCCCGTAATGAAAAACTGTTTTTT
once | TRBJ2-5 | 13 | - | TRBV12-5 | CASTTDGRETQYF | TGTGCCTCCACGACAGACGGTAGAGAGACCCAGTACTTC
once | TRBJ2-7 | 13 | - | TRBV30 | CAWSHGSSYEQYF | TGTGCCTGGAGTCACGGGAGCTCCTACGAGCAGTACTTC
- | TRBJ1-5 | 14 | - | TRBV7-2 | CASSLRTEGQPQHF | TGTGCCAGCAGCCTACGCACGGAGGGTCAGCCCCAGCATTTT
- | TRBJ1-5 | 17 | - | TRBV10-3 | CAISETAGETSNQPQHF | TGTGCCATCAGTGAGACGGCAGGGGAGACTAGCAATCAGCCCCAGCATTTT
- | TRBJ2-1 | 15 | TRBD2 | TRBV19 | CASSVTSGGDPEQFF | TGTGCCAGTAGTGTTACTAGCGGGGGGGACCCTGAGCAGTTCTTC
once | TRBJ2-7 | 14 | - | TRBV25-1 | CASSEPLAVHEQYF | TGTGCCAGCAGTGAGCCCCTGGCAGTCCACGAGCAGTACTTC
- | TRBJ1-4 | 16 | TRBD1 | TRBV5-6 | CASSSFVGQSNEKLFF | TGTGCCAGCAGCTCGTTTGTGGGACAGAGTAATGAAAAACTGTTTTTT
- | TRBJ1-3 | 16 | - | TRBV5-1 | CASSTGSGLSGNTIYF | TGCGCCAGCAGCACGGGTTCAGGACTCTCTGGAAACACCATATATTTT
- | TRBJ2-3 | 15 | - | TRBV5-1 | CASSLFRGRTDTQYF | TGCGCCAGCAGCTTGTTCCGGGGTCGCACAGATACGCAGTATTTT
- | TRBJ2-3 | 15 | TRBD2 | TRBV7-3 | CASSLGLAGSDTQYF | TGTGCCAGCAGCTTAGGCCTAGCGGGATCCGATACGCAGTATTTT
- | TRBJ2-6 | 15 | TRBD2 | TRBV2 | CASRGGYSGANVLTF | TGTGCCAGCAGGGGGGGGTACTCTGGGGCCAACGTCCTGACTTTC
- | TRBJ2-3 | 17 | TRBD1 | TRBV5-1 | CASSQGQGALSTDTQYF | TGCGCCAGCAGCCAGGGACAGGGGGCGCTCAGCACAGATACGCAGTATTTT
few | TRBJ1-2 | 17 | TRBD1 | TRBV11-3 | CASSSWDRGEYNYGYTF | TGTGCCAGCAGCTCCTGGGACAGGGGGGAGTATAACTATGGCTACACCTTC
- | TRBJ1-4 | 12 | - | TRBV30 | CAWSVRGWELFF | TGTGCCTGGAGTGTACGGGGGTGGGAACTGTTTTTT
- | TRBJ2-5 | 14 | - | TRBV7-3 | CASRFSGGFETQYF | TGTGCCAGCAGGTTTAGCGGTGGCTTTGAGACCCAGTACTTC
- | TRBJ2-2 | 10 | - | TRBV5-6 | CASSSRGAVF | TGTGCCAGCTCAAGCAGGGGAGCTGTTTTT
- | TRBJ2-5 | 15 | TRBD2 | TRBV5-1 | CASSLSTGTRGTQYF | TGCGCCAGCAGCTTGTCAACCGGGACTAGGGGGACCCAGTACTTC
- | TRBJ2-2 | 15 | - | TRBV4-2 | CASSQDRRGTGELFF | TGTGCCAGCAGCCAAGATCGGCGGGGAACCGGGGAGCTGTTTTTT
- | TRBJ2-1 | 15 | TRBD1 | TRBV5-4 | CASSLQGAAYNEQFF | TGTGCCAGCAGCTTGCAGGGGGCCGCCTACAATGAGCAGTTCTTC
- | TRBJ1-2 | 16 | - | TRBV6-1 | CASSELGAGKVYGYTF | TGTGCCAGCAGTGAACTTGGGGCAGGGAAGGTCTATGGCTACACCTTC
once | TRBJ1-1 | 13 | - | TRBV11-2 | CASSLGGSPEAFF | TGTGCCAGCAGCCTAGGAGGGTCCCCTGAAGCTTTCTTT
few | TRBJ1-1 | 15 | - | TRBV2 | CASSEAQTSNTEAFF | TGTGCCAGCAGTGAAGCGCAAACATCGAACACTGAAGCTTTCTTT
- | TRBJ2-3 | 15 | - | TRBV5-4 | CASSLEATSTDTQYF | TGTGCCAGCAGTCTGGAAGCGACGAGCACAGATACGCAGTATTTT
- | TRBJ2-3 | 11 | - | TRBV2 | CASSTGSAQYF | TGTGCCAGCAGTACAGGGTCAGCGCAGTATTTT
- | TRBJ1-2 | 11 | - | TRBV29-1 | CSVGEIYGYTF | TGCAGCGTTGGGGAGATCTATGGCTACACCTTC
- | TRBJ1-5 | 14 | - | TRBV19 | CASSIPTGRQPQHF | TGTGCCAGTAGTATCCCCACAGGGCGTCAGCCCCAGCATTTT
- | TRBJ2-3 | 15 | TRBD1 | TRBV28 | CASRTRTGSTDTQYF | TGTGCCAGCAGGACTCGGACAGGGAGCACAGATACGCAGTATTTT
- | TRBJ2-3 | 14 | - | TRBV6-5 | CASSYISRVDTQYF | TGTGCCAGCAGTTACATTAGCAGGGTTGATACGCAGTATTTT
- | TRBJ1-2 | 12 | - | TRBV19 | CVSTGSDYGYTF | TGTGTCTCGACAGGTTCGGATTATGGCTACACCTTC
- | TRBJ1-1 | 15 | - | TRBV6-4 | CASKEQGSVNTEAFF | TGTGCCAGCAAAGAGCAGGGCTCCGTGAACACTGAAGCTTTCTTT
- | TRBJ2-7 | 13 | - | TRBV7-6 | CASSLGELFEQYF | TGTGCCAGCAGCTTAGGGGAGCTTTTTGAGCAGTACTTC
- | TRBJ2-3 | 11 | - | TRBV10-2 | CASSVGPTQYF | TGCGCCAGCAGTGTGGGGCCTACGCAGTATTTT
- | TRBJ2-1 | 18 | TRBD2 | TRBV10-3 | CAFFYRASGGLLYNEQFF | TGTGCCTTTTTTTATAGGGCTAGCGGGGGCCTTCTTTACAATGAGCAGTTCTTC
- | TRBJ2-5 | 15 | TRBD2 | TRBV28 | CASTSVGGARETQYF | TGTGCCAGCACCTCGGTCGGGGGGGCCCGGGAGACCCAGTACTTC